Listed below are T cell receptor beta chains from one sample, sequenced in a study of long-term antiretroviral therapy in people with HIV. The assay was immunoSEQ multiplex PCR, and TCRdb's table has in-frame clones only and misses some. The repertoire holds some 27,000 clones, with around 84% as singletons. Sequencing used unsorted PBMCs, obtained 0.4 years after starting antiretroviral therapy. The origin of the receptors is a man in his late teens or twenties with HIV. Both conserved end residues are part of each CDR3. A D gene is named only where the DNA matches it firmly. Size is stated for part of the rows, as once, few or many counts, or as a class when the clone is expanded.

size	D	V	J	CDR3	DNA
NA	TRBD2	TRBV9	TRBJ2-5	CASSTGTSGGETQYF	TGTGCCAGCAGCACCGGGACTAGCGGGGGAGAGACCCAGTACTTC
NA	NA	TRBV7-8	TRBJ1-1	CASSLTPWGTEAFF	TGTGCCAGCAGCTTAACACCCTGGGGCACTGAAGCTTTCTTT
once	NA	TRBV5-1	TRBJ1-1	CASSLAGSNTEAFF	TGCGCCAGCAGCTTGGCTGGCAGTAACACTGAAGCTTTCTTT
NA	TRBD1	TRBV7-9	TRBJ2-7	CASSSNRGTYEQYF	TGTGCCAGCAGCTCCAACAGGGGGACCTACGAGCAGTACTTC
NA	TRBD1	TRBV4-1	TRBJ1-2	CASSQRRTTGGIDGYTF	TGCGCCAGCAGCCAACGCAGGACGACAGGGGGCATCGATGGCTACACCTTC
few	NA	TRBV4-1	TRBJ1-5	CASSQDPGISNQPQHF	TGCGCCAGCAGCCAAGATCCAGGAATTAGCAATCAGCCCCAGCATTTT
few	NA	TRBV2	TRBJ1-3	CASSGSGNTIYF	TGTGCCAGCTCCGGCTCTGGAAACACCATATATTTT
NA	NA	TRBV5-4	TRBJ2-7	CASGHRESYEQYF	TGTGCCAGCGGCCACAGGGAGTCCTACGAGCAGTACTTC
NA	TRBD1	TRBV2	TRBJ1-4	CASSGQGTNEKLFF	TGTGCCAGCAGTGGACAGGGAACTAATGAAAAACTGTTTTTT
NA	NA	TRBV28	TRBJ2-6	CASSLMGVSGANVLTF	TGTGCCAGCAGTTTAATGGGGGTCTCTGGGGCCAACGTCCTGACTTTC
NA	TRBD2	TRBV28	TRBJ2-7	CASAVLAGGPDEQYF	TGTGCCAGCGCCGTACTAGCGGGAGGACCCGACGAGCAGTACTTC
NA	TRBD2	TRBV9	TRBJ2-3	CASSDGKTSGGNTDTQYF	TGTGCCAGCAGCGACGGTAAAACTAGCGGGGGAAACACAGATACGCAGTATTTT
NA	NA	TRBV16	TRBJ2-7	CASSQSGSYEQYF	TGTGCCAGCAGCCAATCAGGGTCCTACGAGCAGTACTTC
NA	NA	TRBV6-1	TRBJ2-7	CASSPRSGLGYEQYF	TGTGCCAGCAGTCCCCGCTCCGGGCTTGGGTACGAGCAGTACTTC
NA	NA	TRBV9	TRBJ2-7	CASSVGSDSYEQYF	TGTGCCAGCAGCGTCGGTTCCGATTCCTACGAGCAGTACTTC
NA	TRBD1	TRBV19	TRBJ2-7	CASKYGTGAYEQYF	TGTGCCAGTAAATACGGGACAGGTGCCTACGAGCAGTACTTC
NA	TRBD2	TRBV7-9	TRBJ2-1	CASSPSWAAGGPGGNEQFF	TGTGCCAGCAGCCCCTCCTGGGCAGCGGGAGGGCCCGGTGGGAATGAGCAGTTCTTC
NA	NA	TRBV28	TRBJ1-1	CASSSSIEAFF	TGTGCCAGCAGCTCAAGCATTGAAGCTTTCTTT
NA	TRBD1	TRBV9	TRBJ2-1	CASSGGQGGYNEQFF	TGTGCCAGCAGCGGAGGACAGGGAGGCTACAATGAGCAGTTCTTC
NA	NA	TRBV11-2	TRBJ1-1	CASSLRVLQNTEAFF	TGTGCCAGCAGCTTGAGGGTACTGCAGAACACTGAAGCTTTCTTT
NA	NA	TRBV5-6	TRBJ1-2	CASSPRTALGYTF	TGTGCCAGCAGCCCGAGGACGGCGTTAGGCTACACCTTC
once	NA	TRBV27	TRBJ2-7	CASSSSVEQYF	TGTGCCAGCAGTTCCTCCGTCGAGCAGTACTTC
NA	NA	TRBV6-5	TRBJ2-3	CASSYWAGQSTDTQYF	TGTGCCAGCAGTTACTGGGCAGGCCAAAGCACAGATACGCAGTATTTT
NA	TRBD1	TRBV5-1	TRBJ2-1	CASSPGTVPYNEQFF	TGCGCCAGCAGCCCCGGGACAGTGCCCTACAATGAGCAGTTCTTC
NA	NA	TRBV10-3	TRBJ2-1	CAISALASSSYNEQFF	TGTGCCATCAGTGCCCTAGCTTCGAGCTCCTACAATGAGCAGTTCTTC
NA	TRBD2	TRBV27	TRBJ2-7	CASSGGTSGSTYEQYF	TGTGCCAGCAGTGGCGGGACTAGCGGGTCCACCTACGAGCAGTACTTC
once	TRBD1	TRBV5-4	TRBJ2-6	CASSSRGRGRTSGANVLTF	TGTGCCAGCAGCTCGCGGGGCAGGGGGCGGACCTCTGGGGCCAACGTCCTGACTTTC
NA	NA	TRBV18	TRBJ2-5	CASSPPGETQYF	TGTGCCAGCTCACCACCGGGTGAGACCCAGTACTTC
NA	TRBD2	TRBV2	TRBJ2-7	CASRPRGGEQYF	TGTGCCAGCAGGCCTCGGGGGGGCGAGCAGTACTTC
NA	TRBD1	TRBV5-6	TRBJ1-2	CASSLDGQGAKGYTF	TGTGCCAGCAGCTTGGACGGACAGGGGGCGAAAGGCTACACCTTC
NA	TRBD1	TRBV11-2	TRBJ1-1	CASSLNAGTGNMNTEAFF	TGTGCCAGCAGCTTAAACGCCGGGACAGGAAACATGAACACTGAAGCTTTCTTT
NA	NA	TRBV5-5	TRBJ2-1	CASSLRGGVGVSSEQFF	TGTGCCAGCAGCTTACGAGGTGGGGTGGGAGTCAGTAGTGAGCAGTTCTTC
NA	TRBD1	TRBV18	TRBJ2-7	CASSPGQGSYEQYF	TGTGCCAGCTCACCGGGACAGGGATCCTACGAGCAGTACTTC
NA	NA	TRBV5-6	TRBJ1-1	CASSLVVTEAFF	TGTGCCAGCAGCTTGGTGGTCACTGAAGCTTTCTTT
NA	NA	TRBV11-2	TRBJ2-5	CASSLDRTPRRETQYF	TGTGCCAGCAGCTTAGATAGGACCCCTCGGCGAGAGACCCAGTACTTC
few	NA	TRBV6-5	TRBJ1-1	CASSYSRNRVTEAFF	TGTGCCAGCAGTTACTCGAGGAACAGGGTCACTGAAGCTTTCTTT
few	TRBD1	TRBV6-6	TRBJ1-4	CASSYYPGQPNEKLFF	TGTGCCAGCAGTTACTATCCGGGACAGCCAAATGAAAAACTGTTTTTT
few	NA	TRBV7-9	TRBJ2-7	CASSLVGRVGEQYF	TGTGCCAGCAGCTTAGTGGGGAGAGTAGGCGAGCAGTACTTC
NA	NA	TRBV19	TRBJ1-1	CASSVGRQTSMNTEAFF	TGTGCCAGTAGTGTAGGTAGACAGACCTCCATGAACACTGAAGCTTTCTTT
NA	NA	TRBV28	TRBJ2-7	CASSLGGMVDEQYF	TGTGCCAGCAGTTTAGGGGGTATGGTCGACGAGCAGTACTTC
NA	NA	TRBV11-2	TRBJ2-7	CASSLAQGGAYEQYF	TGTGCCAGCAGCTTAGCCCAGGGGGGGGCCTACGAGCAGTACTTC
NA	TRBD1	TRBV19	TRBJ2-7	CASSIGQDRGLDEQYF	TGTGCCAGTAGTATAGGTCAGGACAGGGGGCTTGACGAGCAGTACTTC
NA	TRBD1	TRBV5-4	TRBJ2-7	CASSTGQSFGEQYF	TGTGCCAGCAGCACGGGACAGTCGTTCGGCGAGCAGTACTTC
NA	NA	TRBV6-1	TRBJ2-7	CASRNRESYEQYF	TGTGCCAGCAGGAACAGGGAGTCCTACGAGCAGTACTTC
NA	NA	TRBV5-1	TRBJ1-1	CASSFHWQNTEAFF	TGCGCCAGCAGCTTCCATTGGCAGAACACTGAAGCTTTCTTT
NA	NA	TRBV9	TRBJ2-7	CASSVGSGGGELEQYF	TGTGCCAGCAGCGTAGGCTCGGGGGGCGGGGAGCTCGAGCAGTACTTC
NA	NA	TRBV6-1	TRBJ2-1	CASSEAPANSYNEQFF	TGTGCCAGCAGTGAAGCGCCGGCAAACTCCTACAATGAGCAGTTCTTC
NA	TRBD1	TRBV5-1	TRBJ2-3	CASSHGQGGSDTQYF	TGCGCCAGCAGCCACGGACAGGGGGGATCAGATACGCAGTATTTT
NA	NA	TRBV21-1	TRBJ2-1	CASSKGVRGRDEQFF	TGTGCCAGCAGCAAAGGGGTTAGAGGTCGGGATGAGCAGTTCTTC
NA	NA	TRBV7-2	TRBJ2-3	CASSGAIEDTQYF	TGTGCCAGTTCCGGGGCCATAGAAGATACGCAGTATTTT
NA	NA	TRBV15	TRBJ1-1	CATSRAEGYEAFF	TGTGCCACCAGCAGAGCCGAGGGTTATGAAGCTTTCTTT
NA	NA	TRBV28	TRBJ1-2	CASSLGRTNYGYTF	TGTGCCAGCAGTTTAGGTCGGACTAACTATGGCTACACCTTC
NA	NA	TRBV5-6	TRBJ1-2	CASTLRGMGDYGYTF	TGTGCCAGCACCCTAAGGGGGATGGGTGACTATGGCTACACCTTC
NA	NA	TRBV27	TRBJ1-1	CASSRYQSNTEAFF	TGTGCCAGCAGTCGGTATCAATCGAACACTGAAGCTTTCTTT
NA	NA	TRBV19	TRBJ1-5	CASSIEAGDSNQPQHF	TGTGCCAGTAGTATAGAGGCGGGAGATAGCAATCAGCCCCAGCATTTT
NA	TRBD1	TRBV7-8	TRBJ2-7	CASSPWTGSSSYEQYF	TGTGCCAGCAGCCCATGGACAGGGAGTAGCTCCTACGAGCAGTACTTC
NA	NA	TRBV9	TRBJ1-1	CASSLGGGAGTEAFF	TGTGCCAGCAGCCTCGGGGGGGGCGCGGGCACTGAAGCTTTCTTT
NA	TRBD1	TRBV7-9	TRBJ1-2	CASSLAINSGGYYGYTF	TGTGCCAGCAGCTTAGCCATCAATTCAGGGGGCTACTATGGCTACACCTTC